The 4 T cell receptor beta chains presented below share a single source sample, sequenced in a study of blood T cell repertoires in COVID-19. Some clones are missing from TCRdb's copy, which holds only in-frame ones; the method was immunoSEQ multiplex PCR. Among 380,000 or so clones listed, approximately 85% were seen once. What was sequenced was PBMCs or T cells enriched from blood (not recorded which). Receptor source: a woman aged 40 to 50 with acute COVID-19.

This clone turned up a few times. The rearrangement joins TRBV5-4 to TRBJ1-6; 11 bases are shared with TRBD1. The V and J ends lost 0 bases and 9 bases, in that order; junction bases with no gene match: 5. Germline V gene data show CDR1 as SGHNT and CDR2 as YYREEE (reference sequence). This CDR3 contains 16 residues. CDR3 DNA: TGTGCCAGCAGCTTGGCCGGGACAGGGGGTTTTTCACCCCTCCACTTT. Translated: CASSLAGTGGFSPLHF.

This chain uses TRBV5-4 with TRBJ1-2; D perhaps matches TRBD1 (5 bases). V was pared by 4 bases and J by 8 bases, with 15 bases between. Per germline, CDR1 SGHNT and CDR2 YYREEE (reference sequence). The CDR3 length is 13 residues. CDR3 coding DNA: TGTGCCAGCAGCCAACAGGTTCGAGACGGCTACACCTTC. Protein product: CASSQQVRDGYTF. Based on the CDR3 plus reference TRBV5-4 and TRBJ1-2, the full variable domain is ETGVTQSPTHLIKTRGQQVTLRCSSQSGHNTVSWYQQALGQGPQFIFQYYREEENGRGNFPPRFSGLQFPNYSSELNVNALELDDSALYLCASSQQVRDGYTFGSGTRLTVV.

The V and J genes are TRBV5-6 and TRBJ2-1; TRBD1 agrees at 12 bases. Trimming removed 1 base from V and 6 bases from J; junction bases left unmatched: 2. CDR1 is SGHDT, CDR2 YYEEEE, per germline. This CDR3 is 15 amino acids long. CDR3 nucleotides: TGTGCCAGCAGCTTGTTGGGACAGGGGGCCAATGAGCAGTTCTTC. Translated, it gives CASSLLGQGANEQFF.

The CDR3 DNA reads as TGTGCCAGCAGCTTAACCGCTGAGACAGGGGAGTACTTC. This sequence encodes CASSLTAETGEYF. The gene calls are TRBV7-9 and TRBJ2-5; 8 bases match TRBD1. The length of the CDR3 is 13 residues. With 2 bases clipped from V and 12 bases from J, the junction kept 8 bases outside the gene matches. CDR1 SEHNR and CDR2 FQNEAQ come from the germline V gene (reference sequence).